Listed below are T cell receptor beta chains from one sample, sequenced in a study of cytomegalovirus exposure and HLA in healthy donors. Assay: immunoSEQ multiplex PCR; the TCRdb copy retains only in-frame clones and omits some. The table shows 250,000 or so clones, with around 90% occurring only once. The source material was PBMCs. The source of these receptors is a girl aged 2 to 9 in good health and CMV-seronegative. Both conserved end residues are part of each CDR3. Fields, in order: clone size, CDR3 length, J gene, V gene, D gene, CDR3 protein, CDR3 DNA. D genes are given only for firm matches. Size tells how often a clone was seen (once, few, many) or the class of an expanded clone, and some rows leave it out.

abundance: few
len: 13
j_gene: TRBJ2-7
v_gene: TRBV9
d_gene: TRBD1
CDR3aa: CASSRQGVGEQYF
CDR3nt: TGTGCCAGCTCCAGACAGGGGGTTGGCGAGCAGTACTTC

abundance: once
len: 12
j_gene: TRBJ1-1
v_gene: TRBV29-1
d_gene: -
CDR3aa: CSGRTGNTEAFF
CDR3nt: TGCAGCGGAAGAACAGGGAACACTGAAGCTTTCTTT

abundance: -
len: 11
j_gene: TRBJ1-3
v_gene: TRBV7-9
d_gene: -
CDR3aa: CASSWRVEGLF
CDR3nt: TGTGCCAGCAGCTGGCGAGTAGAGGGCCTATTT

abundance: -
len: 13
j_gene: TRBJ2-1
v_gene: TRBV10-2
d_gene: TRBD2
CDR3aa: CAITSGSRVEQFF
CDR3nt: TGCGCCATCACTAGCGGGAGTCGAGTTGAGCAGTTCTTC

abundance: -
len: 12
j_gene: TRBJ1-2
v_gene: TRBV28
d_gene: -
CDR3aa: CASSPRGFGYTF
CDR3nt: TGTGCCAGCAGTCCCAGGGGTTTCGGCTACACCTTC

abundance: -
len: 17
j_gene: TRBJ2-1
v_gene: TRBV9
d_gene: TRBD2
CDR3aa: CASSEPLGGGTYNEQFF
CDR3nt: TGTGCCAGCAGCGAGCCCCTCGGGGGGGGCACCTACAATGAGCAGTTCTTC

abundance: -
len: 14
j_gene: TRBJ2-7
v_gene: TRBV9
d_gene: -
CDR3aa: CASSLGSPSYEQYF
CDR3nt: TGTGCCAGCAGCCTCGGGAGTCCTTCCTACGAGCAGTACTTC

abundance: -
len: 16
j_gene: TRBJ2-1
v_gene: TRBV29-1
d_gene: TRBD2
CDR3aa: CSVGGTSGSPLNEQFF
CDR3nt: TGCAGCGTCGGCGGGACTAGCGGGAGCCCGTTGAATGAGCAGTTCTTC

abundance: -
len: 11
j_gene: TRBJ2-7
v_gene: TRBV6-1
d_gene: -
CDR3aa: CASRNIYEQYF
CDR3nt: TGTGCCAGCAGGAACATATACGAGCAGTACTTC

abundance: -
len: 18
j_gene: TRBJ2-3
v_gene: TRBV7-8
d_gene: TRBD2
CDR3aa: CASSLAHDGSGSTDTQYF
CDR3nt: TGTGCCAGCAGCTTAGCCCACGATGGTAGCGGGAGCACAGATACGCAGTATTTT

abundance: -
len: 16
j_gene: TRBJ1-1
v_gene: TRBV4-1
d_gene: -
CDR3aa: CASSHRSGSRDTEAFF
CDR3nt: TGCGCCAGCAGCCATAGATCGGGGTCAAGAGACACTGAAGCTTTCTTT

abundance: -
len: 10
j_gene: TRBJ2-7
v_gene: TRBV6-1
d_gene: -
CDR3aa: CASSQYEQYF
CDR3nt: TGTGCCAGCAGTCAGTACGAGCAGTACTTC

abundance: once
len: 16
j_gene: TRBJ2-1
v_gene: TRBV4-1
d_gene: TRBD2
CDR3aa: CASSHLLAGGQDEQFF
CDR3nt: TGCGCCAGCAGCCATCTACTAGCGGGAGGTCAGGATGAGCAGTTCTTC

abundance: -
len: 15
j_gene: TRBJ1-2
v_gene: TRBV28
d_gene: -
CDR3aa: CASSSTTGWDYGYTF
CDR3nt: TGTGCCAGCAGTTCTACCACAGGGTGGGACTATGGCTACACCTTC

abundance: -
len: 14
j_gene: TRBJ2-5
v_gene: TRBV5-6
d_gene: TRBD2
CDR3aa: CASSFWRGSETQYF
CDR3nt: TGTGCCAGCAGCTTCTGGCGGGGGTCGGAGACCCAGTACTTC

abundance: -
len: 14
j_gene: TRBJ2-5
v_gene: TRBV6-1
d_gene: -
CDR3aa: CASSLSPGQETQYF
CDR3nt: TGTGCCAGCAGTCTATCGCCGGGCCAAGAGACCCAGTACTTC

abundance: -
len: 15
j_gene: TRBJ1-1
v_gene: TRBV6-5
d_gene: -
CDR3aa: CASSYSRAGNTEAFF
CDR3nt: TGTGCCAGCAGTTACTCGAGAGCAGGGAACACTGAAGCTTTCTTT

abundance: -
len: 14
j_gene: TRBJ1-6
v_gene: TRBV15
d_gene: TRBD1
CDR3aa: CATSPDRVNSPLHF
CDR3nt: TGTGCCACCAGCCCGGACAGGGTAAATTCACCCCTCCACTTT

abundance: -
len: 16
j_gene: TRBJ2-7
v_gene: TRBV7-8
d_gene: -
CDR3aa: CASSLMASWSPNEQYF
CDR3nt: TGTGCCAGCAGCTTAATGGCTAGCTGGAGTCCCAACGAGCAGTACTTC

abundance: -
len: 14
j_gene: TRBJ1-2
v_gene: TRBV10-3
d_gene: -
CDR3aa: CAISDGQANYGYTF
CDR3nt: TGTGCCATCAGTGATGGGCAAGCTAACTATGGCTACACCTTC

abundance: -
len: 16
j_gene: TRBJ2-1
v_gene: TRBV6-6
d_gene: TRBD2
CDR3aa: CASSLQLAGGPGEQFF
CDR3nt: TGTGCCAGCAGTTTGCAACTAGCGGGAGGCCCGGGTGAGCAGTTCTTC

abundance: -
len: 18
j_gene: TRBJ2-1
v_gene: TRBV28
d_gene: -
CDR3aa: CASRPPGLIPPKNNEQFF
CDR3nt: TGTGCCAGCAGACCACCGGGACTCATACCCCCTAAAAACAATGAGCAGTTCTTC

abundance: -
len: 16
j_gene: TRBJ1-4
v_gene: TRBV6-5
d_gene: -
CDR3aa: CASSSPKGATNEKLFF
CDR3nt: TGTGCCAGCAGTTCCCCTAAAGGGGCAACTAATGAAAAACTGTTTTTT

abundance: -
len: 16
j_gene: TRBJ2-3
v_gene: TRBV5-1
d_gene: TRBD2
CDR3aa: CASSPSSGTSTDTQYF
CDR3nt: TGCGCCAGCAGCCCATCTAGCGGAACTAGCACAGATACGCAGTATTTT

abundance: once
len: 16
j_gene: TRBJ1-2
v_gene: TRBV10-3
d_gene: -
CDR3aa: CAIGMEGVKANYGYTF
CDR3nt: TGTGCCATCGGGATGGAGGGCGTTAAAGCTAACTATGGCTACACCTTC

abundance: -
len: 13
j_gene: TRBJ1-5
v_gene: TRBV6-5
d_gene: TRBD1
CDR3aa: CAIRDSRNQPQHF
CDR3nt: TGTGCCATCCGGGACAGCAGGAATCAGCCCCAGCATTTT